This entry lists 19 T cell receptor beta chains sequenced from one sample in a study of shared clonotypes between healthy human individuals. Clones were read by immunoSEQ multiplex PCR, and TCRdb kept only the in-frame ones, dropping some. The sample records hundreds of thousands of clones, less than 80% being singletons. Sequencing was carried out using memory CD4+ T cells sorted from blood. Subset described: CD45RA-negative fraction. The receptors stem from a woman aged 25 to 39 in good health.

This chain joins TRBV4-1 and TRBJ2-5; tentatively, D is TRBD1 (5 bases). Trimming cost V 4 bases and J 2 bases, with 11 bases left between them. This CDR3 spans 14 amino acids. CDR1 is MGHRA, CDR2 YSYEKL, per germline. CDR3 residues: CASSLQGAQETQYF. The CDR3 coding sequence is TGCGCCAGCAGCCTTCAGGGTGCACAAGAGACCCAGTACTTC.

This chain connects TRBV6-5 to TRBJ2-7; 7 bases map to TRBD2. Germline-derived CDR1 and CDR2 are MNHEY and SVGAGI. J was trimmed by 2 bases and V by 2 bases; bases with no gene match: 6. CDR3 length: 15 residues. This CDR3 reads CASSYGGGATYEQYF. The CDR3 nucleotides are TGTGCCAGCAGTTACGGGGGAGGGGCGACCTACGAGCAGTACTTC.

CDR3: CASTSGGGSSPLHF. The CDR3, as DNA: TGTGCCAGCACCTCTGGCGGGGGTAGTTCACCCCTCCACTTT. The chain combines TRBV28 with TRBJ1-6; the D gene is possibly TRBD1 (5 bases). The V gene's germline CDR1 is MDHEN and CDR2 SYDVKM. The CDR3 sequence is 14 residues long. Trimming took off 7 bases at V and 9 bases at J, with 16 bases between the two ends.

The rearrangement joins TRBV6-1 to TRBJ2-7, with D perhaps assigned TRBD1 or TRBD2 (6 bases each). CDR3 length equals 13 residues. CDR1 and CDR2 (germline): MNHNS, SASEGT. V lost 1 base, J lost 7 bases, and 11 bases lay in between. The CDR3 loop is CASSEVGGLEQYF. The CDR3, as DNA: TGTGCCAGCAGTGAAGTAGGGGGGTTGGAGCAGTACTTC.

The V and J genes are TRBV27 and TRBJ2-1; perhaps TRBD2 as D (5 bases). The CDR3 consists of 15 residues. Germline V gene sequence: CDR1 MNHEY, CDR2 SMNVEV (reference sequence). V lost 4 bases to trimming and J lost 8 bases, with 18 bases between them. Here the CDR3 reads CASSSGNHLGDEQFF. The CDR3 nucleotides are TGTGCCAGCAGTTCCGGGAACCACTTAGGCGATGAGCAGTTCTTC.

The genes are TRBV25-1 and TRBJ2-7; D assignment may be TRBD1 or TRBD2 (6 bases each). V was shortened by 2 bases and J by 5 bases, with 16 bases between the two germline ends. The CDR3 spans 15 residues. Germline V gene data show CDR1 as MGHDK and CDR2 as SYGVNS. The CDR3 region is CASSEGPQGGHEQYF. The CDR3, as DNA: TGTGCCAGCAGTGAAGGCCCACAGGGAGGCCACGAGCAGTACTTC.

This clone has a single count. This sequence joins TRBV7-9 and TRBJ2-5, with D perhaps TRBD1 or TRBD2 (6 bases each). CDR3 length: 14 amino acids. Trimming removed 5 bases from V and 5 bases from J, with 15 bases in between. Germline V gene sequence: CDR1 SEHNR, CDR2 FQNEAQ (reference sequence). CDR3 loop: CASSPGVGGETQYF. The CDR3 DNA follows: TGTGCCAGCAGCCCAGGGGTAGGAGGGGAGACCCAGTACTTC. Full variable domain (remainder filled in from reference TRBV7-9 and TRBJ2-5): DTGVSQNPRHKITKRGQNVTFRCDPISEHNRLYWYRQTLGQGPEFLTYFQNEAQLEKSRLLSDRFSAERPKGSFSTLEIQRTEQGDSAMYLCASSPGVGGETQYFGPGTRLLVL.

In its sample, this clone was seen once. V usage is TRBV5-1 and J usage is TRBJ2-3; 9 bases align to TRBD1. The CDR3 covers 16 residues. Germline trimming cut 5 bases from V and 4 bases from J; bases unmatched to any gene: 11. The germline CDR1 and CDR2 sequences are SGHRS and YFSETQ. The CDR3 is CASRLSRDRAADTQYF. CDR3 coding DNA: TGCGCCAGCAGGCTAAGCCGGGACAGGGCGGCAGATACGCAGTATTTT.

This clone has just a few counts. The rearrangement links TRBV2 to TRBJ2-2; D not certain. V was shortened by 7 bases and J by 5 bases, with 11 bases between the two germline ends. Germline V CDR1 and CDR2: SNHLY, FYNNEI. This CDR3 is built from 13 residues. CDR3 sequence reads: CASKVSPTGELFF. The CDR3 DNA reads as TGTGCCAGCAAGGTCTCGCCGACCGGGGAGCTGTTTTTT.

Written as DNA, the CDR3 is TGTGCCAGCAGCCCCCTAGGTCCCCAGGGAGGCACCGGGGAGCTGTTTTTT. This codes for CASSPLGPQGGTGELFF. The chain links TRBV5-4 to TRBJ2-2, with D tentatively TRBD2 (6 bases). The CDR3 covers 17 residues. Germline CDR1 is SGHNT and CDR2 is YYREEE (reference sequence). The V and J ends lost 4 bases and 4 bases respectively, with 20 bases between them.

This clone turned up a few times. This rearrangement joins TRBV7-2 to TRBJ2-3; possible D gene TRBD2, 6 bases. Trimming removed 3 bases from V and 2 bases from J, with 12 bases in between. The CDR3 is made up of 15 amino acids. Germline loops: CDR1 SGHTA, CDR2 FQGNSA. The chain's CDR3 is CASSLKAGLTDTQYF. CDR3 sequence (DNA): TGTGCCAGCAGCTTGAAAGCGGGCCTCACAGATACGCAGTATTTT.

The chain couples TRBV9 to TRBJ1-1, with D uncertain. Trimming took 0 bases from V and 2 from J, leaving 14 bases between them. Germline CDR1 and CDR2: SGDLS and YYNGEE. The CDR3 is 16 amino acids. The CDR3 DNA is TGTGCCAGCAGCGTAGGGGGAGGTTATTACAACACTGAAGCTTTCTTT. Its translation: CASSVGGGYYNTEAFF.

CDR3 nucleotide sequence: TGTGCCAGCGCAGGACAGAGGGACCTAGCCCAGCATTTT. It translates to CASAGQRDLAQHF. The chain has TRBV7-2 and TRBJ1-5; possible D gene TRBD1, 6 bases. CDR1 SGHTA and CDR2 FQGNSA come from the germline V gene. V was trimmed by 8 bases and J by 11 bases, leaving 19 bases between them. CDR3 length: 13 residues.

The chain combines TRBV7-8 with TRBJ1-4; 8 bases line up with TRBD1. V was pared by 5 bases and J by 8 bases, with 10 bases of the junction left unmatched. This CDR3 has 15 amino acids. Germline V gene data show CDR1 as SGHVS and CDR2 as FQNEAQ. The CDR3 region is CASSPARQGMEKLFF. CDR3 DNA sequence: TGTGCCAGCAGCCCGGCGAGACAGGGGATGGAAAAACTGTTTTTT. Looking up the rest from reference TRBV7-8 and TRBJ1-4 gives the full variable domain: GAGVSQSPRYKVAKRGQDVALRCDPISGHVSLFWYQQALGQGPEFLTYFQNEAQLDKSGLPSDRFFAERPEGSVSTLKIQRTQQEDSAVYLCASSPARQGMEKLFFGSGTQLSVL.

This clone showed up just a few times. This rearrangement joins TRBV7-2 to TRBJ2-2; possibly TRBD1 for D (5 bases). Germline V gives CDR1 SGHTA, CDR2 FQGNSA. Trimming took off 5 bases at V and 4 bases at J, with 17 bases between the two ends. The CDR3 runs 16 residues. The CDR3 sequence: CASSAHLLQGTGELFF. The CDR3 coding sequence is TGTGCCAGCAGCGCCCATCTCCTCCAGGGCACCGGGGAGCTGTTTTTT.

The sample holds a few counts of this clone. The CDR3 loop reads CASSQASTLDRNYEQYF. The CDR3 DNA follows: TGTGCCAGCAGCCAAGCGAGCACACTGGACAGAAACTACGAGCAGTACTTC. The chain combines TRBV7-3 with TRBJ2-7, with D possibly matching TRBD1 (6 bases). Looked up from germline, CDR1 is SGHTA and CDR2 is FQGTGA. This CDR3 comprises 17 residues. Trimming stripped 5 bases from V and 3 bases from J, with 23 bases between.

The genes are TRBV2 and TRBJ2-7, with D possibly TRBD1 on 5 matching bases. The ends were cut back, 8 bases at V and 0 bases at J, with 17 bases in the middle. Germline assignment: CDR1 SNHLY and CDR2 FYNNEI. The CDR3 length is 15 residues. The CDR3 DNA sequence: TGTGCCAGCGCGGACCGTAGGGGTAGCTCCTACGAGCAGTACTTC. This codes for CASADRRGSSYEQYF. The variable domain in full, with the rest retrieved from reference TRBV2 and TRBJ2-7, is EPEVTQTPSHQVTQMGQEVILRCVPISNHLYFYWYRQILGQKVEFLVSFYNNEISEKSEIFDDQFSVERPDGSNFTLKIRSTKLEDSAMYFCASADRRGSSYEQYFGPGTRLTVT.

This clone occurred a few times. V and J are TRBV28 and TRBJ1-4; D might be TRBD1 (5 bases). The CDR3 is 15 amino acids. Germline values: CDR1 MDHEN, CDR2 SYDVKM. V dropped 4 bases and J dropped 11 bases, with 20 bases sitting between them. CDR3 DNA: TGTGCCAGCAGTTACCCCGGGACGTCCCGGGAGAAACTGTTTTTT. Translation gives CASSYPGTSREKLFF.

The table lists this clone with many counts. The chain has TRBV6-5 and TRBJ1-1, with D hard to call. The CDR3 runs to 14 residues. Germline V CDR1 and CDR2: MNHEY, SVGAGI. Trimming removed 7 bases from V and 1 base from J, with 13 bases in between. The chain's CDR3 is CASTRGQANTEAFF. For the CDR3, the DNA is TGTGCCAGCACCCGAGGGCAGGCGAACACTGAAGCTTTCTTT.